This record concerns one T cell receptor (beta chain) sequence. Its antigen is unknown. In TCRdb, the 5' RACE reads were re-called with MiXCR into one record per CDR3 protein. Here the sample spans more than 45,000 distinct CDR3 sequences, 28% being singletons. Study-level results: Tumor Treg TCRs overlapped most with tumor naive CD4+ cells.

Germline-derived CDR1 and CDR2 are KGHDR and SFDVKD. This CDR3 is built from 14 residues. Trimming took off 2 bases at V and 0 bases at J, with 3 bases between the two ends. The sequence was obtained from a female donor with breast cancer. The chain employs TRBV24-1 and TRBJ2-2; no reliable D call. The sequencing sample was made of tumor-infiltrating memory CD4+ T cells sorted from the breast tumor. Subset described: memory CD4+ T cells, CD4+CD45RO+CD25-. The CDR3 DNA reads TGTGCCACCAGTGATTGGGCGAACACCGGGGAGCTGTTTTTT. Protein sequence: CATSDWANTGELFF.